This T cell receptor beta chain stems from a study of T-cell memory formation after mild COVID-19. Looking at the study overall: Clustering of TCRs was largely donor specific.

Germline V gives CDR1 LGHNA, CDR2 YNFKEQ. The CDR3 has 13 amino acids. One entry per CDR3 protein results from TCRdb running MiXCR on the 5' RACE reads. The sample has around 300,000 distinct CDR3 sequences, just under 20% seen once; the top ten hold around a fifth. As concerns this clonotype: One end of the junction varies from germline; a read error may be responsible.

The sequence came from a man aged 18 to 30 who had mild COVID-19 (a few samples of this study predate the infection). Cell type and time point are not known. The V gene is TRBV4-2, the J gene TRBJ2-5; tentatively, D is TRBD2 (5 bases). Material for sequencing was PBMCs or a T cell subset sorted from them (not recorded which). The CDR3 region is CASSQDRWETKYF. The CDR3 DNA follows: TGTGCCAGCAGCCAAGACAGATGGGAGACCAAGTACTTC.